What follows is one T cell receptor beta chain and its context. This sample was taken from a study of blood T cell repertoires in COVID-19. Study-level information: Some COVID-19 samples were acute and others convalescent; all came from the United States, Italy and Spain. PBMCs, B-cell-depleted T cells, or T cells were the source of the cDNA or gDNA that made up the material.

The method was immunoSEQ multiplex PCR; TCRdb's version includes in-frame clones alone and lacks a portion of them. The data contain about 99,000 clones, more than 70% of them singletons. The CDR3 has 14 amino acids. V lost 4 bases and J lost 1, with 10 bases in between. Germline CDR1 is SGHRS and CDR2 is YFSETQ. The clonotype was recovered from a woman in her sixties with acute or convalescent COVID-19. The material sequenced was peripheral blood. The chain combines TRBV5-1 with TRBJ2-3; D is ambiguous. The CDR3 is CASSPGEGTDTQYF. DNA of the CDR3: TGCGCCAGCAGCCCTGGTGAGGGCACAGATACGCAGTATTTT.